This TCR beta chain was observed in a study of cytomegalovirus exposure and HLA in healthy donors. The PCR had 60 Vbeta and 13 Jbeta primers. TCRdb's copy holds only in-frame clones and misses some; the assay was immunoSEQ multiplex PCR. The sample has roughly 120,000 clones, 70% to 80% seen once. Whole-study results and caveats: One cluster of highly shared sequence variants probably arose as a sequencing artifact. Donors belonging to an Asian-associated ancestry cluster reportedly showed fewer N-insertions in productive TCRs than the 666-donor mean, according to what a later analysis found. Using the classifier, cytomegalovirus status was reportedly diagnosed with high specificity and sensitivity. A few CMV-associated chains were confirmed in vitro to be specific for CMV antigens.

The CDR3 consists of 15 residues. With 1 base removed from V and 0 bases from J, the gap between germline ends came to 6 bases. In germline, CDR1 is MNHEY, CDR2 SVGAGI. As to this clone: Its antigen is undetermined.

The clonotype comes from a man in his forties or fifties in good health and CMV-seropositive. V is TRBV6-5 and J is TRBJ1-4; unclear D gene. The specimen sequenced was PBMCs. The DNA of the CDR3 is TGTGCCAGCAGTTACTATCGTACAACTAATGAAAAACTGTTTTTT. Its translation is CASSYYRTTNEKLFF.